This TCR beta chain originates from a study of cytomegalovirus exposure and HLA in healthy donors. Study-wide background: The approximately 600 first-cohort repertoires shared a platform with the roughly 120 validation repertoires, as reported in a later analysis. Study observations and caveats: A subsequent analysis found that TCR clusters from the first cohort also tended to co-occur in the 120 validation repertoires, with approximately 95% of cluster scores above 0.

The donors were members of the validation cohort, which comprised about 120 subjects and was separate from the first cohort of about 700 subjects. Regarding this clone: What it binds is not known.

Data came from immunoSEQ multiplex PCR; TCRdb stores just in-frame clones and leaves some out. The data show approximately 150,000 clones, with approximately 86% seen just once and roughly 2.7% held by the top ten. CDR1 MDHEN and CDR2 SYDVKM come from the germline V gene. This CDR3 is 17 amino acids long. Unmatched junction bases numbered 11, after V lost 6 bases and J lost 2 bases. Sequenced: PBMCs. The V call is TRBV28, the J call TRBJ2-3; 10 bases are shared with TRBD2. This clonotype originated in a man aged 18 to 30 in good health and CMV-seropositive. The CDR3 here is CASSSPPSGRDTDTQYF. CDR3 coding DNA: TGTGCCAGCAGCTCCCCCCCCAGCGGGAGGGACACAGATACGCAGTATTTT.